This T cell receptor beta chain was recorded in a study of T cell changes during pregnancy in multiple sclerosis. This CDR3 region has 13 residues. Trimming stripped 8 bases from V and 9 bases from J, with 16 bases between. Germline CDR1 MGHDK, CDR2 SYGVNS. Method: immunoSEQ multiplex PCR; TCRdb's copy keeps in-frame clones and lacks some. There are about 110,000 clones in the sample; less than 95% occur only once, and 1.5% to 2% lies in the top ten. The source was peripheral blood, collected before pregnancy. This TCR derives from a female donor with multiple sclerosis, enrolled in a pregnancy study. The V gene is TRBV25-1, the J gene TRBJ2-2, with D perhaps matching TRBD1 (6 bases). The CDR3 here is CASRGPQGRELFF. CDR3 nucleotide sequence: TGTGCCAGCCGTGGACCTCAGGGGAGGGAGCTGTTTTTT.